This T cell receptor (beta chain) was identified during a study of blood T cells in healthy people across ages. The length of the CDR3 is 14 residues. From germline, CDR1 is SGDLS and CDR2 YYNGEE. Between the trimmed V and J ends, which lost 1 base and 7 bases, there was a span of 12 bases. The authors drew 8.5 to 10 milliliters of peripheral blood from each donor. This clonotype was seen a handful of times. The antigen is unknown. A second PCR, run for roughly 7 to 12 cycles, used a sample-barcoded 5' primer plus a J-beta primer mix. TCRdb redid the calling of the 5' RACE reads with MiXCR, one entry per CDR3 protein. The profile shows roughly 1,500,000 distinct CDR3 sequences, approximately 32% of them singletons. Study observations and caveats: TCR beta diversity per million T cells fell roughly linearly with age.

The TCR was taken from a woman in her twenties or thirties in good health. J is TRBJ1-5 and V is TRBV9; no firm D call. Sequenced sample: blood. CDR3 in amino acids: CASSVSSGGQPQHF. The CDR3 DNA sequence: TGTGCCAGCAGCGTAAGCAGCGGTGGCCAGCCCCAGCATTTT.